The clone carrying this T cell receptor (beta chain) has only a few counts. No antigen is known for it. Germline is not matched at one junction end, which may reflect a read error. This sample was included in a study of T-cell reconstitution after alpha-beta-depleted transplantation in children. Whole-study results and caveats: A year post-transplant, T-cell counts and diversity derived mostly from newly produced T cells. Where some patients showed high TCRbeta diversity at day 60, it came from recipient T cells and thymic progenitors that had survived. Expanded graft clones, several hundred of them, were reportedly the source of alpha-beta T cells about two months after transplant.

Germline lookup yields CDR1 MDHEN and CDR2 SYDVKM. The CDR3 has 11 amino acids. Unique molecular identifiers tagged the TCRbeta library. From the PCR reads, TCRdb called clonotypes with MiXCR, one entry per CDR3 protein. Of around 490,000 distinct CDR3 sequences in the sample, roughly an eighth were seen once. This specimen was PBMCs, mostly from graft donor cells, taken 180 days after TCRalphabeta/CD19-depleted stem cell transplant. The origin of this receptor is a female patient between 2 and 15 years old who had a stem cell transplant for aplastic anemia, so the T cells may come from the graft donor. The chain combines TRBV28 with TRBJ1-2, with unresolved D. This CDR3 is CASSYSSPLNF. DNA for the CDR3: TGTGCCAGCAGCTACAGTTCCCCCTTAAACTTC.